The 10 T cell receptor beta chains reported below all come from one sample, sequenced in a study of cytomegalovirus exposure and HLA in healthy donors. It was with 60 Vbeta and 13 Jbeta primers that the PCR ran. Only in-frame clones appear in the TCRdb table, and some are missing; sequencing was by immunoSEQ multiplex PCR. In total, the table holds 200,000 to 250,000 clones. Sequenced: PBMCs. The receptors derive from a girl aged 2 to 9 in good health and CMV-seropositive.

The chain carries TRBV7-9 and TRBJ2-7, with D hard to call. The germline CDR1 and CDR2 sequences are SEHNR and FQNEAQ (reference sequence). The CDR3 is made up of 16 amino acids. V lost 5 bases and J 2 bases, leaving 19 bases between the germline ends. The CDR3, as DNA: TGTGCCAGCAGCAAAGCTGAAGTTGCAGGAACCTACGAGCAGTACTTC. It specifies CASSKAEVAGTYEQYF.

The chain combines TRBV11-1 with TRBJ2-2, with 7 bases lining up with TRBD1. This CDR3 spans 15 amino acids. From germline, CDR1 is SGHAT and CDR2 FQDESV (reference sequence). The V and J ends lost 3 bases and 4 bases, in that order; junction bases with no gene match: 5. This CDR3 reads CASSFGTVGTGELFF. The CDR3 bases are TGTGCCAGCAGCTTTGGGACAGTAGGCACCGGGGAGCTGTTTTTT.

V and J are TRBV7-2 and TRBJ1-2, with 8 nucleotides matching TRBD1. Trimming cost V 5 bases and J 6 bases; bases outside gene matches: 8. CDR3 size: 14 residues. Germline loops: CDR1 SGHTA, CDR2 FQGNSA. In nucleotides, the CDR3 is TGTGCCAGCAGCACCCGACAGGGGCGGGATGGCTACACCTTC. Its protein is CASSTRQGRDGYTF.

V gene TRBV28 combines with J gene TRBJ2-7; 8 bases align to TRBD1. V lost 2 bases, J lost 2 bases, and 20 bases stayed unmatched. Germline V CDR1 and CDR2: MDHEN, SYDVKM. This CDR3 has 20 amino acids. The DNA for the CDR3 is TGTGCCAGCAGTTTAGAGTTTGGCCAGGGGGCAATCAAGGGGGCCTACGAGCAGTACTTC. Translating it yields CASSLEFGQGAIKGAYEQYF.

V is TRBV19 and J is TRBJ1-2; D is possibly TRBD1 (5 bases). Germline loops: CDR1 LNHDA, CDR2 SQIVND (reference sequence). V lost 3 bases and J lost 0, with 11 bases in between. The CDR3 runs 15 residues. CDR3 DNA: TGTGCCAGTAGTATGGGGCGAAGTGCTAACTATGGCTACACCTTC. This gives the protein CASSMGRSANYGYTF.

This rearrangement joins TRBV7-9 to TRBJ1-4; 9 nucleotides match TRBD1. The CDR3 runs to 11 residues. Germline V gives CDR1 SEHNR, CDR2 FQNEAQ (reference sequence). The V gene end was trimmed by 11 bases and the J gene end by 10 bases; junction bases not matched to a gene: 5. The CDR3 is CAGDRAGKLFF. The CDR3 nucleotides are TGTGCCGGGGACAGGGCTGGAAAACTGTTTTTT. The full variable domain, rest sourced from reference TRBV7-9 and TRBJ1-4, is DTGVSQNPRHKITKRGQNVTFRCDPISEHNRLYWYRQTLGQGPEFLTYFQNEAQLEKSRLLSDRFSAERPKGSFSTLEIQRTEQGDSAMYLCAGDRAGKLFFGSGTQLSVL.

A word on this clone: Mismatch with germline at one junction end may stem from a read error. The CDR3 DNA reads TGTGCTAGCAGCTCGACTAGCGGGAGTTCAGAGACCCAGTACTTC. Translated, it gives CASSSTSGSSETQYF. The rearrangement uses TRBV7-7 and TRBJ2-5, with 12 positions matching TRBD2. Germline CDR1 SSHAT, CDR2 FNYEAQ (reference sequence). This CDR3 region has 15 residues.

The chain is built from TRBV4-2 and TRBJ2-7; D might be TRBD2 (5 bases). V lost 4 bases and J 2 bases, leaving 12 bases between the germline ends. The CDR3 runs to 14 residues. Germline V gene lookup returns CDR1 LGHNA and CDR2 YNFKEQ. CDR3 DNA: TGTGCCAGCAGCCCCCCGACGGGGACCTACGAGCAGTACTTC. This gives the protein CASSPPTGTYEQYF.

The genes are TRBV6-6 and TRBJ2-7; 8 positions match TRBD2. In germline, CDR1 is MNHNY, CDR2 SVGAGI (reference sequence). This CDR3 has 15 residues. The J segment lost 5 bases and the V segment lost 5 bases, leaving 11 bases of the junction unmatched. CDR3 amino acids: CASSRRAGESHEQYF. As DNA, the CDR3 is TGTGCCAGCAGTCGTCGAGCGGGAGAGTCCCACGAGCAGTACTTC.

The chain is built from TRBV10-3 and TRBJ1-1; D perhaps matches TRBD1 (6 bases). From germline, CDR1 is ENHRY and CDR2 SYGVKD. The CDR3 totals 14 residues. Trimming stripped 5 bases from V and 8 bases from J, with 18 bases between. The CDR3 protein is CAISPSIRTAEAFF. The DNA of the CDR3 is TGTGCCATCAGTCCCTCGATTCGGACAGCGGAAGCTTTCTTT.